This is a list of T cell receptor beta chains from one sample in a study of beta chain features in type 1 diabetes. TCRdb's table, derived via immunoSEQ multiplex PCR, lists solely in-frame clones and lacks some. The data show 150,000 to 190,000 clones, 8.5% to 14% seen once. Input material: central memory CD4+ T cells from blood. The receptors derive from a man between 18 and 29 years old in good health. The CDR3 runs from the conserved cysteine through the conserved F or W. Each record gives: clone size, J gene, V gene, CDR3 protein. Only part of the rows carry a size: once, few, many, or a class if the clone is expanded.

>NA|TRBJ2-5|TRBV6-5
CASSYYETQYF
>NA|TRBJ2-7|TRBV7-2
CASSLHGTGSSYEQYF
>few|TRBJ1-2|TRBV9
CASSPHGTVYGYTF
>few|TRBJ2-1|TRBV5-1
CASSLSGLAGYNEQFF
>few|TRBJ2-5|TRBV5-1
CASSPSGEETQYF
>NA|TRBJ1-1|TRBV7-3
CASSAQENTEAFF
>NA|TRBJ2-1|TRBV30
CAWNTQKYNEQFF
>few|TRBJ1-5|TRBV29-1
CSVLTGQDQPQHF
>NA|TRBJ2-1|TRBV9
CASSGGYNEQFF
>many|TRBJ2-1|TRBV7-2
CASSSKTPSVTQFF
>NA|TRBJ2-5|TRBV5-4
CASMGSRGETQYF
>NA|TRBJ2-5|TRBV7-9
CASSPGVRETQYF
>few|TRBJ2-1|TRBV9
CASSSRLAGYNEQFF
>NA|TRBJ2-6|TRBV2
CASTLRRSGANVLTF
>NA|TRBJ2-5|TRBV28
CASSRRGRRETQYF
>NA|TRBJ2-2|TRBV2
CASRTGTSNTGELFF
>NA|TRBJ2-1|TRBV10-3
CAISESGSGTTISYNEQFF
>few|TRBJ2-6|TRBV27
CASRDRGNSGANVLTF
>few|TRBJ2-5|TRBV5-1
CASSLGTGQETQYF
>few|TRBJ1-1|TRBV18
CASSPGLNTEAFF
>NA|TRBJ2-3|TRBV28
CASSRPGTGTSTDTQYF
>NA|TRBJ2-5|TRBV6-6
CASRESPGQETQYF
>NA|TRBJ2-7|TRBV9
CASSVEAGGGYEQYF
>few|TRBJ2-5|TRBV7-2
CASSLGRLAGNGGETQYF
>few|TRBJ2-1|TRBV7-3
CASSFNLGRENEQFF
>NA|TRBJ1-2|TRBV10-3
CAIRPRNVQGDYGYTF
>NA|TRBJ2-2|TRBV14
CASSQAGGRRELFF
>NA|TRBJ2-3|TRBV29-1
CSVTGGSTDTQYF
>NA|TRBJ1-2|TRBV29-1
CSVVGTTPTFQGYTF
>NA|TRBJ1-1|TRBV9
CASSVDGRWTEAFF
>NA|TRBJ2-5|TRBV14
CASSQIDRDGANQYF
>NA|TRBJ1-2|TRBV7-2
CASSYDRVYGYTF
>NA|TRBJ2-3|TRBV5-6
CASSLLGTDTQYF
>few|TRBJ1-1|TRBV15
CATSRGIENTEAFF
>NA|TRBJ2-5|TRBV7-2
CASSLGRAGAGKTQYF
>many|TRBJ1-2|TRBV28
CASLPGGREGYGYTF
>NA|TRBJ1-2|TRBV18
CASSPLESYGYTF
>NA|TRBJ2-3|TRBV5-6
CASSSLTLTPTDTQYF
>few|TRBJ1-2|TRBV18
CASSPFSQGRIVSGYTF
>few|TRBJ2-1|TRBV10-3
CAISDRTSGSRDEQFF
>many|TRBJ2-1|TRBV21-1
CASSKPDRGDEQFF
>NA|TRBJ1-5|TRBV30
CAWSVSSGIHQPQHF
>once|TRBJ2-7|TRBV25-1
CASSDSGTLYEQYF
>NA|TRBJ2-7|TRBV5-4
CASSPRPQPGRGTYEQYF
>NA|TRBJ2-5|TRBV6-6
CASRRQGMETQYF
>few|TRBJ1-5|TRBV29-1
CSVRSPGSNQPQHF
>few|TRBJ2-7|TRBV23-1
CASSLGIQQLPSSYEQYF
>few|TRBJ2-3|TRBV7-8
CASSLSGKSDTQYF
>NA|TRBJ1-2|TRBV5-4
CATTTGTNYGYTF
>few|TRBJ2-2|TRBV11-2
CASSLFGTGGTGELFF
>NA|TRBJ2-3|TRBV7-9
CASSPGTSGSRWGTDTQYF
>few|TRBJ2-5|TRBV6-6
CATAGHGETQYF
>few|TRBJ1-1|TRBV28
CASRGGTTEAFF
>NA|TRBJ2-3|TRBV28
CASSLIGGGTDTQYF
>NA|TRBJ1-2|TRBV5-6
CASSFRPQGTGKDGYTF
>many|TRBJ2-3|TRBV6-6
CASSYLAGADTQYF